The next 32 T cell receptor beta chains were all read from a single sample in a study of T cell responses to AZD1222 COVID-19 vaccine. TCRdb's copy holds only in-frame clones and misses some; the assay was immunoSEQ multiplex PCR. This sample has nearly 95,000 clones, with around 91% found just once. The source was peripheral blood, collected 28 days after the second AZD1222 dose. These receptors were obtained from an adult who received the AZD1222 COVID-19 vaccine.

The chain employs TRBV7-2 and TRBJ1-1; 9 bases are shared with TRBD1. Germline CDR1 is SGHTA and CDR2 is FQGNSA. The length of the CDR3 is 14 residues. Germline trimming cut 5 bases from V and 4 bases from J; bases unmatched to any gene: 5. CDR3 region: CASSPRDRVTEAFF. CDR3 DNA sequence: TGTGCCAGCAGCCCGCGGGACAGGGTCACTGAAGCTTTCTTT.

This clone came up once. The V and J genes are TRBV6-5 and TRBJ2-5; 7 positions match TRBD1. Trimming took 6 bases from V and 1 from J; bases not matched to a gene: 8. The CDR3 loop spans 15 amino acids. Germline values: CDR1 MNHEY, CDR2 SVGAGI. The CDR3 region is CASRDYGQVQETQYF. The CDR3 DNA follows: TGTGCCAGCAGAGATTACGGACAGGTCCAAGAGACCCAGTACTTC.

This chain uses TRBV19 with TRBJ2-6, with TRBD1 as a possible D gene (6 bases). Germline CDR1 reads LNHDA; CDR2 reads SQIVND (reference sequence). CDR3 length: 19 residues. Trimming cost V 5 bases and J 1 base, with 21 bases left between them. Here the CDR3 DNA reads TGTGCCAGTAGTGGGAGTGTCGACAGGAAAGGGTCTGGGGCCAACGTCCTGACTTTC. This sequence encodes CASSGSVDRKGSGANVLTF.

The chain is built from TRBV7-2 and TRBJ2-1; D unresolved. CDR3 length: 14 residues. V lost 5 bases to trimming and J lost 2 bases, with 10 bases between them. Looked up from germline, CDR1 is SGHTA and CDR2 is FQGNSA. In nucleotides, the CDR3 is TGTGCCAGCAGCCTCACGGCTGCCTACAATGAGCAGTTCTTC. This gives the protein CASSLTAAYNEQFF.

This chain connects TRBV11-3 to TRBJ2-1, with TRBD2 matching over 10 bases. V lost 0 bases, J lost 2 bases, and 10 bases stayed unmatched. This CDR3 region has 19 residues. From germline, CDR1 is SGHNT and CDR2 YENEEA. This CDR3 is CASSLEGLATSRAYNEQFF. For the CDR3, the DNA is TGTGCCAGCAGCTTAGAGGGACTAGCGACCTCCCGGGCCTACAATGAGCAGTTCTTC.

V and J are TRBV6-6 and TRBJ2-4, with unresolved D. V was trimmed by 4 bases and J by 0 bases, leaving 13 bases between them. The CDR3 contains 16 residues. The germline V gene has CDR1 MNHNY and CDR2 SVGAGI (reference sequence). CDR3 bases: TGTGCCAGCAGTTGGCCCCCGGTGATAGCCAAAAACATTCAGTACTTC. This translates into CASSWPPVIAKNIQYF.

This clone is a singleton in its sample. The chain links TRBV5-4 to TRBJ2-1, with unresolved D. V dropped 0 bases and J dropped 10 bases, with 8 bases sitting between them. In germline, CDR1 is SGHNT, CDR2 YYREEE (reference sequence). The CDR3 has 12 residues. CDR3 DNA: TGTGCCAGCAGCTTGGATAGACGGGAGCAGTTCTTC. Protein product: CASSLDRREQFF.

CDR3 nucleotides: TGCAGCGGGGAACAGGGGAACACTGAAGCTTTCTTT. Translation: CSGEQGNTEAFF. The V call is TRBV29-1, the J call TRBJ1-1, with a tentative D call TRBD1 (6 bases). The CDR3 has 12 residues. V was shortened by 7 bases and J by 1 base, with 10 bases between the two germline ends. Germline V gives CDR1 SQVTM, CDR2 ANQGSEA.

The chain links TRBV12-3 or TRBV12-4 to TRBJ1-2; D remains ambiguous. V was clipped by 2 bases and J by 5 bases, with 9 bases between them. CDR3 length equals 13 residues. CDR3 in DNA: TGTGCCAGCAGTTTAAGGCGCCGATATGGCTACACCTTC. Protein sequence: CASSLRRRYGYTF.

This clone was seen once. The genes are TRBV11-2 and TRBJ1-4; no clear D. Trimming shortened V by 3 bases and J by 0 bases, and 11 bases separated the two germline ends. The germline V gene encodes CDR1 SGHAT and CDR2 FQNNGV. The CDR3 spans 16 residues. This chain's CDR3 is CASSFDFTSTNEKLFF. CDR3 nucleotides: TGTGCCAGCAGCTTTGACTTCACGTCAACTAATGAAAAACTGTTTTTT.

The chain uses TRBV9 and TRBJ1-5, with TRBD1 identical over 7 bases. The CDR3 runs 15 residues. V was clipped by 0 bases and J by 6 bases; unmatched bases: 6. Germline V gene sequence: CDR1 SGDLS, CDR2 YYNGEE. As DNA, the CDR3 is TGTGCCAGCAGCGTAGATGGGACAGAGGGTCAGCCCCAGCATTTT. Its protein product is CASSVDGTEGQPQHF.

This clone turned up a few times. DNA of the CDR3: TGTGCCAGCAGTTTTGGGACTAGCGGCACAGATACGCAGTATTTT. Amino acids: CASSFGTSGTDTQYF. The rearrangement links TRBV27 to TRBJ2-3; 10 positions match TRBD2. CDR3 length equals 15 residues. Per germline, CDR1 MNHEY and CDR2 SMNVEV (reference sequence). J gave up 1 base and V 3 bases, and 1 base lay outside the gene matches.

The chain couples TRBV5-1 to TRBJ2-7; D is unclear. This CDR3 contains 15 residues. V lost 4 bases and J lost 5, with 19 bases in between. Germline loops: CDR1 SGHRS, CDR2 YFSETQ. In DNA, the CDR3 is TGCGCCAGCAGCCCCACAGTGACACGGTCCGACGAGCAGTACTTC. This sequence encodes CASSPTVTRSDEQYF.

The chain has TRBV6-5 and TRBJ2-1; either TRBD1 or TRBD2 may fit D (6 bases each). CDR1 is MNHEY and CDR2 is SVGAGI in the germline V gene. V gave up 6 bases and J gave up 5 bases, with 14 bases separating them. The CDR3 runs 14 residues. The CDR3 spells CASRMGGHHNEQFF. CDR3 nucleotide sequence: TGTGCCAGCAGGATGGGGGGCCACCACAATGAGCAGTTCTTC.

The CDR3 DNA is TGCGCCAGCAGCTTGGGAGCAGGGGCGCAAGGCTACACCTTC. It specifies CASSLGAGAQGYTF. This chain links TRBV5-1 with TRBJ1-2; D perhaps matches TRBD1 (6 bases). The CDR3 has 14 residues. Germline CDR1 and CDR2: SGHRS and YFSETQ. V was pared by 0 bases and J by 8 bases, with 14 bases between.

The rearrangement joins TRBV30 to TRBJ1-4; a possible D gene is TRBD1 (6 bases). Germline V gives CDR1 GTSNPN, CDR2 SVGIG (reference sequence). V dropped 3 bases and J dropped 7 bases, with 12 bases sitting between them. The CDR3 covers 13 residues. CDR3 DNA sequence: TGTGCCTGGAGCCGGGGGCCGAGTGAAAAACTGTTTTTT. Translated, it gives CAWSRGPSEKLFF.

The chain carries TRBV6-1 and TRBJ2-5, with D perhaps given as TRBD1 or TRBD2 (6 bases each). There are 15 residues in the CDR3. Germline CDR1 and CDR2: MNHNS and SASEGT. V lost 6 bases and J 2 bases, leaving 16 bases between the germline ends. The CDR3 sequence: CASRPRGAGQETQYF. The CDR3 nucleotides read TGTGCCAGCAGGCCTAGGGGGGCAGGGCAAGAGACCCAGTACTTC.

This chain connects TRBV5-8 to TRBJ1-5; no definite D call. CDR3 length equals 15 residues. V lost 1 base to trimming and J lost 0 bases, with 8 bases between them. Germline CDR1 is SGHTS and CDR2 is YDEGEE. This CDR3 is CASSLSAYSNQPQHF. Written as DNA, the CDR3 is TGTGCCAGCAGCTTGTCGGCTTATAGCAATCAGCCCCAGCATTTT.

The V and J genes are TRBV28 and TRBJ1-1; D is perhaps TRBD1 (6 bases). V lost 2 bases, J lost 5 bases, and 21 bases lay in between. CDR1 is MDHEN, CDR2 SYDVKM, per germline. The CDR3 covers 17 residues. For the CDR3, the DNA is TGTGCCAGCAGTTTAGGTGGACAGAGGTCCGGGTGGACTGAAGCTTTCTTT. It specifies CASSLGGQRSGWTEAFF. The variable domain in full, completed from reference TRBV28 and TRBJ1-1, reads DVKVTQSSRYLVKRTGEKVFLECVQDMDHENMFWYRQDPGLGLRLIYFSYDVKMKEKGDIPEGYSVSREKKERFSLILESASTNQTSMYLCASSLGGQRSGWTEAFFGQGTRLTVV.

In DNA, the CDR3 is TGTGCCAGCAGCCGAACGAGAGAAGGGGAGACTTTCTTT. Amino acid sequence: CASSRTREGETFF. The V and J genes are TRBV3-1 (or the pseudogene TRBV3-2) and TRBJ1-1, with D possibly TRBD1 on 5 matching bases. Trimming took off 4 bases at V and 12 bases at J, with 18 bases between the two ends. CDR1 is LGHDT, CDR2 YNNKEL, per germline (reference sequence). The CDR3 is made up of 13 amino acids.

The gene calls are TRBV27 and TRBJ2-1, with 7 positions matching TRBD2. This CDR3 is 15 amino acids long. Per the germline V gene, CDR1 is MNHEY and CDR2 is SMNVEV (reference sequence). With V trimmed by 4 bases and J by 3 bases, 6 bases remained unmatched. CDR3 in DNA: TGTGCCAGCAGTTCAGGGAGGGACGGCTACAATGAGCAGTTCTTC. Amino acids: CASSSGRDGYNEQFF.

This chain uses TRBV5-4 with TRBJ1-2, with TRBD1 matching 9 bases. Germline V gene lookup returns CDR1 SGHNT and CDR2 YYREEE (reference sequence). The CDR3 length is 17 residues. V dropped 0 bases and J dropped 2; count of bases not matched to a gene: 8. The DNA of the CDR3 is TGTGCCAGCAGCTTGGCGGGACAGGGAAATAGGAACTATGGCTACACCTTC. It translates to CASSLAGQGNRNYGYTF.

This clone was counted a single time. This chain joins TRBV7-6 and TRBJ1-6, with 10 bases lining up with TRBD1. Germline CDR1 SGHVS, CDR2 FNYEAQ. The CDR3 has 15 amino acids. The V segment lost 4 bases and the J segment 5 bases; nucleotides outside the gene matches: 2. DNA for the CDR3: TGTGCCAGCAGCTATGGGACAGGGGATAATTCACCCCTCCACTTT. Protein: CASSYGTGDNSPLHF.

In this sample, this clone turned up once. The chain uses TRBV18 and TRBJ1-4; unclear D gene. The CDR3 length is 14 residues. Germline CDR1 is KGHSH and CDR2 is LQKENI. V was cut by 3 bases and J by 3 bases, with 8 bases left in between. For the CDR3, the DNA is TGTGCCAGCTCACCGGGGAGTCCTAATGAAAAACTGTTTTTT. It encodes CASSPGSPNEKLFF.

The chain uses TRBV5-1 and TRBJ2-7; tentative D call: TRBD1 (5 bases). V gave up 2 bases and J gave up 3 bases, with 18 bases separating them. CDR1 is SGHRS and CDR2 is YFSETQ in the germline V gene. This CDR3 is 16 amino acids long. The DNA for the CDR3 is TGCGCCAGCAGCTTTCAAATTCGGACACCATTCTACGAGCAGTACTTC. Translation: CASSFQIRTPFYEQYF.

V is TRBV9 and J is TRBJ2-3; D is unresolved. CDR1 and CDR2 (germline): SGDLS, YYNGEE. The CDR3 is 13 amino acids. V gave up 2 bases and J gave up 2 bases, with 6 bases separating them. In nucleotides, the CDR3 is TGTGCCAGCAGCGTCGGCCCCACAGATACGCAGTATTTT. This translates into CASSVGPTDTQYF.

This clone was seen a handful of times. This sequence joins TRBV7-9 and TRBJ2-7; TRBD2 is a possible D gene (6 bases). Trimming took 5 bases from V and 2 from J, leaving 10 bases between them. The germline gives CDR1 SEHNR, CDR2 FQNEAQ (reference sequence). This CDR3 has 13 amino acids. CDR3 in amino acids: CASSPAGTYEQYF. CDR3 coding DNA: TGTGCCAGCAGCCCCGCGGGGACCTACGAGCAGTACTTC.

The gene calls are TRBV7-3 and TRBJ2-2; D is uncertain. The V gene's germline CDR1 is SGHTA and CDR2 FQGTGA. This CDR3 spans 13 amino acids. Trimming cost V 3 bases and J 5 bases, with 7 bases left between them. The CDR3 loop is CASSFLKTGELFF. The CDR3 region has the DNA TGTGCCAGCAGCTTCCTTAAAACCGGGGAGCTGTTTTTT.

This clone is a singleton in its sample. The genes are TRBV6-5 and TRBJ1-2; 8 nucleotides line up with TRBD1. V trimming: 8 bases; J trimming: 3 bases; junction bases outside the gene matches: 2. Germline CDR1 MNHEY, CDR2 SVGAGI. CDR3 length equals 12 residues. CDR3 sequence (DNA): TGTGCCAGCGACAGGGGAGACTATGGCTACACCTTC. Translation: CASDRGDYGYTF.

This chain joins TRBV18 and TRBJ1-2; a possible D gene is TRBD1 (5 bases). The CDR3 spans 13 residues. Trimming stripped 6 bases from V and 4 bases from J, with 12 bases between. The germline CDR1 and CDR2 sequences are KGHSH and LQKENI. The CDR3 sequence: CASSAGTLYGYTF. Here the CDR3 DNA reads TGTGCCAGCTCGGCCGGGACCCTCTATGGCTACACCTTC. Drawing the rest from reference TRBV18 and TRBJ1-2, the complete variable domain is NAGVMQNPRHLVRRRGQEARLRCSPMKGHSHVYWYRQLPEEGLKFMVYLQKENIIDESGMPKERFSAEFPKEGPSILRIQQVVRGDSAAYFCASSAGTLYGYTFGSGTRLTVV.

The chain recombines TRBV6-5 with TRBJ1-1, with D hard to call. CDR3 length: 16 amino acids. The V end lost 2 bases, the J end lost 6 bases, and 19 bases lay between the germline ends. Germline V CDR1 and CDR2: MNHEY, SVGAGI. The CDR3 DNA follows: TGTGCCAGCAGTTACGGACGGCGCCGAAGGGATGCTGAAGCTTTCTTT. Translated, it gives CASSYGRRRRDAEAFF.

The chain links TRBV6-5 to TRBJ2-1, with D possibly TRBD2 on 5 matching bases. Germline CDR1 MNHEY, CDR2 SVGAGI. The germline V and J ends were trimmed by 2 bases and 4 bases, with 12 bases remaining between them. CDR3 size: 15 residues. The CDR3 is CASSYKWELYNEQFF. In DNA form, the CDR3 reads TGTGCCAGCAGTTACAAGTGGGAGCTTTACAATGAGCAGTTCTTC.